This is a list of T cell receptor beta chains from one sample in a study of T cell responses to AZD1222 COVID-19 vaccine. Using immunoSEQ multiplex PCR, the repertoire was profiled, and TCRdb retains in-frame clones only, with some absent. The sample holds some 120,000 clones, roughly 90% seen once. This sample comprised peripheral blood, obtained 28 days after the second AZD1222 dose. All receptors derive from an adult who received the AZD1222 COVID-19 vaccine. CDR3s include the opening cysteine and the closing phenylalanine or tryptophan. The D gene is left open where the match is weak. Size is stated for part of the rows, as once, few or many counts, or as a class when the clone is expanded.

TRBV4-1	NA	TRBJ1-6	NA	CASSQDRMSLLNSPLHF	TGCGCCAGCAGCCAAGATCGGATGTCCCTTTTGAATTCACCCCTCCACTTT
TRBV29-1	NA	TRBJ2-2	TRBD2	CSAGGNTGELFF	TGCAGCGCGGGGGGAAACACCGGGGAGCTGTTTTTT
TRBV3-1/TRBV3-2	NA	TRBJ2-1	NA	CASSQVGNHNEQFF	TGTGCCAGCAGCCAAGTGGGCAACCACAATGAGCAGTTCTTC
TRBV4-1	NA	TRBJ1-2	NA	CASSQDRGGTGGYTF	TGCGCCAGCAGCCAAGATAGGGGGGGAACTGGAGGCTACACCTTC
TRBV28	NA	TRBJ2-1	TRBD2	CASANPGLGLNEQFF	TGTGCCAGCGCGAACCCGGGACTAGGACTCAATGAGCAGTTCTTC
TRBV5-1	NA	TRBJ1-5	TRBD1	CASSLTGQGPDQPQHF	TGCGCCAGCAGCTTGACGGGACAGGGACCTGATCAGCCCCAGCATTTT
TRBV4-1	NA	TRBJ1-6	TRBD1	CASSQLDRENSPLHF	TGCGCCAGCAGCCAGTTGGACAGGGAGAATTCACCCCTCCACTTT
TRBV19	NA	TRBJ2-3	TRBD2	CASSTLVAGVVTDTQYF	TGTGCCAGTAGTACCCTTGTAGCGGGAGTGGTAACGGATACGCAGTATTTT
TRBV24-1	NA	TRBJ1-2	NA	CATSDSWGYTF	TGTGCCACCAGTGATTCTTGGGGCTACACCTTC
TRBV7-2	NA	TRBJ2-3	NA	CASSLKGPIDTQYF	TGTGCCAGCAGCTTAAAAGGCCCAATAGATACGCAGTATTTT
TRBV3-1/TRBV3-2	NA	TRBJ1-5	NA	CASSQGALLYHSNQPQHF	TGTGCCAGCAGCCAAGGGGCTCTCCTGTATCATAGCAATCAGCCCCAGCATTTT
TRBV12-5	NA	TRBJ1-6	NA	CASGCPKDKPHSYNSPLHF	TGTGCTAGTGGTTGCCCTAAGGACAAGCCTCACTCCTATAATTCACCCCTCCACTTT
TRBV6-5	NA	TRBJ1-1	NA	CASGQFVPEAFF	TGTGCCAGCGGGCAGTTTGTTCCTGAAGCTTTCTTT
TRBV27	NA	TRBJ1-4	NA	CATPLGDATNEKLFF	TGTGCCACTCCACTCGGGGATGCAACTAATGAAAAACTGTTTTTT
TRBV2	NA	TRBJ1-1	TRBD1	CASSRQGMNTEAFF	TGTGCCAGCAGTCGACAGGGGATGAACACTGAAGCTTTCTTT
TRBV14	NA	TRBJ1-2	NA	CASSPRGAPGYGYTF	TGTGCCAGCAGCCCGAGGGGGGCGCCGGGCTATGGCTACACCTTC
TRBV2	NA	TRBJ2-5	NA	CASSDQKTQYF	TGTGCCAGCAGTGATCAGAAGACCCAGTACTTC
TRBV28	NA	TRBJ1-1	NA	CASSENTEAFF	TGTGCCAGCAGCGAAAACACTGAAGCTTTCTTT
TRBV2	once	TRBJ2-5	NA	CASSRQLGGKQETQYF	TGTGCCAGCAGCCGACAGCTGGGCGGAAAGCAAGAGACCCAGTACTTC
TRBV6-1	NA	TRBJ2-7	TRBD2	CASSEWTSGYEQYF	TGTGCCAGCAGTGAATGGACTAGCGGATACGAGCAGTACTTC
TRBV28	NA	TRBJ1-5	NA	CASSLVGGLLNSNQPQHF	TGTGCCAGCAGTTTAGTAGGGGGGCTATTAAATAGCAATCAGCCCCAGCATTTT
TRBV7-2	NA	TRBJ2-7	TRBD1	CASSLAAGTGGREQYF	TGTGCCAGCAGCTTAGCAGCCGGGACAGGGGGTCGCGAGCAGTACTTC
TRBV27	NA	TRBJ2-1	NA	CASSLRGAYNEQFF	TGTGCCAGCAGTTTAAGGGGGGCTTACAATGAGCAGTTCTTC
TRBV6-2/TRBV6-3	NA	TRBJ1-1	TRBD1	CASSFTGGATEAFF	TGTGCCAGCAGTTTCACAGGGGGCGCGACTGAAGCTTTCTTT